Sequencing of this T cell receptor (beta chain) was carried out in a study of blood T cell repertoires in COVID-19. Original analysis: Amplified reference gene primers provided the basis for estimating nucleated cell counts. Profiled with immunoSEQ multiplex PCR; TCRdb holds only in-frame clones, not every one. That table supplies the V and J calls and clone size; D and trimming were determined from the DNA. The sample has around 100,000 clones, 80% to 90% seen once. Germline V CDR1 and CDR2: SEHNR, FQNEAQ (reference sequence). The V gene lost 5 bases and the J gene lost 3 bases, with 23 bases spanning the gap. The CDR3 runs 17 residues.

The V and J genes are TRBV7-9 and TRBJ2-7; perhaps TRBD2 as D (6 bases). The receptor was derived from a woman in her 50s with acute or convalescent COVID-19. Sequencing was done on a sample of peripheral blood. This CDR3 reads CASSPARTASVHYEQYF. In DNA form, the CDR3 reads TGTGCCAGCAGCCCCGCCAGGACGGCTAGCGTCCACTACGAGCAGTACTTC.